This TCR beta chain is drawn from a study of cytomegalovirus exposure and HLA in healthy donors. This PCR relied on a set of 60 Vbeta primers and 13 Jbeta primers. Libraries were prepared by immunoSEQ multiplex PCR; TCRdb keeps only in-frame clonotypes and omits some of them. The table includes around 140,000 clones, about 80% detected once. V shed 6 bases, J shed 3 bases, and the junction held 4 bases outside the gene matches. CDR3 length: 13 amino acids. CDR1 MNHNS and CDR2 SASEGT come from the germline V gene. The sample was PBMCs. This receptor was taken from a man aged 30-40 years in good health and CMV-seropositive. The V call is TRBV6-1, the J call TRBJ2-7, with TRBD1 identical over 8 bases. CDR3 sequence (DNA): TGTGCCAGCAGGACCGGACAGGGCTACGAGCAGTACTTC. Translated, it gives CASRTGQGYEQYF.